This TCR beta chain was identified in a study of CXCR3-negative and CXCR3-positive naive CD8 T cells. General study points: Memory, not naive, CXCR3-negative and CXCR3-positive cells differed in TRBV-TRBJ usage. In CXCR3-positive naive cells, the TRB CDR3s were more hydrophobic than in CXCR3-negative naive cells.

With UMI labels, 5' RACE was used to prepare the TRB cDNA libraries. TCRdb re-analyzed the 5' RACE reads; it lists each CDR3 protein once, without DNA. This sample contains over 95,000 distinct CDR3 sequences. The CDR3 is made up of 13 amino acids. CDR1 is SGHVS, CDR2 FNYEAQ, per germline. About this clonotype itself: Its antigen is still unknown.

This TCR came from a human donor in good health. Some clones in this sample may be carry-over from other donors' samples. The sequenced sample was naive CXCR3+ CD8+ T cells from blood. As for subset: CD45RO-CCR7+CD27+CD95- naive CD8+ T cells expressing CXCR3 (TNR3+). V and J are TRBV7-6 and TRBJ2-1; the TCRdb call, TRBD1, lacks DNA for checking. CDR3 loop: CASRSSGVNEQFF.